This TCR beta chain was recovered during a study of blood T cell repertoires in COVID-19 (dated by TCRdb to about 2020). With regard to the full study: Samples covering the acute and convalescent phases of COVID-19 were provided by collaborators in the United States, Italy and Spain. The material from the prospective study consisted of cDNA or gDNA derived from T cells, B-cell-depleted T cells, or PBMCs. Subjects who had been exposed to COVID-19, were actively infected with it, or had recovered from it provided the deeply sampled blood TCRbeta repertoires that made up the dataset. The repertoires were released in a freely available public database meant as a resource for research on the immune response to SARS-CoV-2. The samples were drawn from two sources: the first 160 participants of the ongoing ImmuneRACE study, and 1,254 subjects contributed by 6 global collaborators. The sample metadata nearly always contained a de-identified subject ID, COVID-19 status, age in years and sex. Where HLA class I and class II types were available, the types were taken from metadata supplied by the sample provider, not from assay-based typing. Here is what the overall study found, with its caveats: The amount of clinical and demographic metadata varied by source and participant and was provided uncurated.

Collaborating institutions collected whole blood in K2EDTA tubes following their own protocols. For TCRbeta analysis, collaborator samples were shipped as frozen whole blood, as isolated PBMCs, or as DNA extracted from either sample type. This clone was counted a single time. Its antigen remains unidentified. Nothing much larger sits one base from this clone, and base qualities are not available. V is clipped by 4 bases and J by 0 bases, and the sequence between their germline boundaries is 12 bases long. Measured from the cysteine to the phenylalanine, the CDR3 is 15 residues long. The sequence is cut down to CDR3 DNA, 45 bases in frame from base 1. Based on the germline V gene (reference sequence), the CDR1 and CDR2 sequences are MNHNY and SVGAGI. TCRbeta CDR3 regions were amplified from genomic DNA using the immunoSEQ Assay, a bias-controlled multiplex PCR. From the authors' description of their analysis: The number of nucleated cells in each sample was estimated by amplification of reference gene primers within the assay. To quantify the absolute abundance of each unique TCRbeta CDR3 rearrangement, sequence reads were collapsed and filtered. For each sample, productive Simpson clonality was calculated as the square root of Simpson's diversity index over productive rearrangements. TCRdb took this table from immuneACCESS and kept in-frame rearrangements with V and J called. Such tables lack part of the clones; where checked against another copy, unresolved V genes explain under half of the gap, and the rest is unexplained. V, J and clone size derive from that table, while D and trimming were established from the DNA sequence. This sample gives 75,000 to 100,000 clones in total; around nine tenths of them show up just once. 15% of the sample is taken by the ten largest.

The sequenced sample was peripheral blood. The TCR comes from a human donor in a cohort sampled during active COVID-19. The chain links TRBV6-6 with TRBJ2-5; the best D guess is TRBD1, with 6 bases matching. The DNA sequence is as follows: TGTGCCAGCAGTTGGAATGGGGGCAACCAAGAGACCCAGTACTTC. This gives the protein CASSWNGGNQETQYF.